The 20 T cell receptor beta chains below all came from one sample that was sequenced in a study of response to subunit inactivated influenza vaccine. A single record per CDR3 protein comes from TCRdb applying MiXCR to the RT-PCR reads. This table has some 500,000 distinct CDR3 sequences, approximately 15% appearing once. The starting material was CD4+ T cells sorted from PBMCs, obtained about 23 months after vaccination. These receptor sequences come from a man aged 45 to 70 who received an inactivated influenza vaccine.

This clonotype was seen a few times. V is TRBV19 and J is TRBJ1-5, with TRBD1 matching over 9 bases. CDR1 LNHDA and CDR2 SQIVND come from the germline V gene (reference sequence). The CDR3 extends over 15 amino acids. Trimming cost V 7 bases and J 7 bases; bases outside gene matches: 11. CDR3 coding DNA: TGTGCCAGTATCTCGCAACAGGGGGCGGGCCAGCCCCAGCATTTT. Translation gives CASISQQGAGQPQHF. Looking up the rest from reference TRBV19 and TRBJ1-5 gives the full variable domain: DGGITQSPKYLFRKEGQNVTLSCEQNLNHDAMYWYRQDPGQGLRLIYYSQIVNDFQKGDIAEGYSVSREKKESFPLTVTSAQKNPTAFYLCASISQQGAGQPQHFGDGTRLSIL.

The rearrangement joins TRBV4-3 to TRBJ1-3; perhaps TRBD1 as D (5 bases). This CDR3 comprises 17 residues. V lost 0 bases to trimming and J lost 0 bases, with 12 bases between them. CDR1 LGHNA and CDR2 YSLEER come from the germline V gene. The chain's CDR3 is CASSQESGILSGNTIYF. CDR3 DNA: TGCGCCAGCAGCCAAGAGTCAGGGATCCTCTCTGGAAACACCATATATTTT.

V and J are TRBV7-9 and TRBJ2-1; D not resolved. Trimming left V 1 base short and J 9 bases short, with 10 bases between. The germline gives CDR1 SEHNR, CDR2 FQNEAQ (reference sequence). The CDR3 has 13 residues. CDR3 region: CASSLDSPGEQFF. CDR3 bases: TGTGCCAGCAGCTTAGACTCTCCGGGTGAGCAGTTCTTC. The full variable domain, rest sourced from reference TRBV7-9 and TRBJ2-1, is DTGVSQNPRHKITKRGQNVTFRCDPISEHNRLYWYRQTLGQGPEFLTYFQNEAQLEKSRLLSDRFSAERPKGSFSTLEIQRTEQGDSAMYLCASSLDSPGEQFFGPGTRLTVL.

CDR3 DNA sequence: TGTGCCAGCAGTGAACAGGTTTACACCGGGGAGCTGTTTTTT. It encodes CASSEQVYTGELFF. The chain couples TRBV12-3 or TRBV12-4 to TRBJ2-2; D possibly corresponds to TRBD1 (5 bases). CDR3 length: 14 amino acids. With 5 bases removed from V and 3 bases from J, the gap between germline ends came to 10 bases.

Only a few counts were recorded for this clonotype. V is TRBV5-1 and J is TRBJ2-5, with D tentatively TRBD1 or TRBD2 (5 bases each). V lost 4 bases and J lost 3, with 16 bases in between. This CDR3 comprises 15 residues. Germline CDR1 SGHRS, CDR2 YFSETQ. CDR3 sequence (DNA): TGCGCCAGCAGCCAGCCGATCGGGGCTAAAGAGACCCAGTACTTC. Translating gives CASSQPIGAKETQYF.

The chain uses TRBV27 and TRBJ2-2; 8 positions match TRBD2. Germline CDR1 and CDR2: MNHEY and SMNVEV (reference sequence). CDR3 length: 17 residues. V lost 3 bases, J lost 8 bases, and 14 bases stayed unmatched. CDR3: CASSFVATSEIGGELFF. For the CDR3, the DNA is TGTGCCAGCAGTTTTGTCGCGACTAGCGAGATCGGGGGGGAGCTGTTTTTT.

The chain recombines TRBV5-1 with TRBJ2-3, with D possibly called TRBD1 or TRBD2 (5 bases each). This CDR3 spans 16 amino acids. Germline CDR1 SGHRS, CDR2 YFSETQ. V was cut by 4 bases and J by 3 bases, with 18 bases left in between. The CDR3 loop is CASSETGTTGTDTQYF. The CDR3 DNA sequence: TGCGCCAGCAGCGAGACCGGGACCACGGGGACAGATACGCAGTATTTT. Combining the CDR3 with reference TRBV5-1 and TRBJ2-3 gives the whole variable domain KAGVTQTPRYLIKTRGQQVTLSCSPISGHRSVSWYQQTPGQGLQFLFEYFSETQRNKGNFPGRFSGRQFSNSRSEMNVSTLELGDSALYLCASSETGTTGTDTQYFGPGTRLTVL.

This clonotype was counted many times. The chain joins TRBV4-2 to TRBJ2-1; 12 nucleotides agree with TRBD2. The CDR3 runs 17 residues. Trimming cost V 0 bases and J 6 bases; bases outside gene matches: 6. Germline lookup yields CDR1 LGHNA and CDR2 YNFKEQ. The CDR3 is CASSQDLSSGGANEQFF. The CDR3 DNA sequence: TGTGCCAGCAGCCAAGATCTCTCTAGCGGGGGGGCCAATGAGCAGTTCTTC.

V and J are TRBV6-1 and TRBJ2-5; D remains ambiguous. V lost 6 bases to trimming and J lost 2 bases, with 19 bases between them. The length of the CDR3 is 16 residues. Germline V gene sequence: CDR1 MNHNS, CDR2 SASEGT. CDR3 DNA sequence: TGTGCCAGCAGCTCACACGGCGGACGGACGCAAGAGACCCAGTACTTC. Translating it yields CASSSHGGRTQETQYF.

The chain couples TRBV11-2 to TRBJ2-5; 13 bases are a match to TRBD2. V shed 5 bases and J 2 bases; nucleotides not matched to a gene: 5. The germline CDR1 and CDR2 sequences are SGHAT and FQNNGV. The CDR3 sequence is 16 residues long. CDR3 nucleotides: TGTGCCAGCAGCCAATCACTAGCGGGGGGGCAAGAGACCCAGTACTTC. This translates into CASSQSLAGGQETQYF.

This clonotype appeared a few times. This chain links TRBV20-1 with TRBJ2-3; possibly TRBD1 or TRBD2 for D (5 bases each). The CDR3 loop spans 15 amino acids. The V end was cut by 3 bases, the J end by 0 bases, with 13 bases between. From germline, CDR1 is DFQATT and CDR2 SNEGSKA (reference sequence). The CDR3 sequence: CSAREGTSSTDTQYF. CDR3 coding DNA: TGCAGTGCTAGGGAAGGGACCTCTAGCACAGATACGCAGTATTTT.

This clonotype showed up many times. The V call is TRBV5-1, the J call TRBJ1-1; TRBD1 is a possible D gene (5 bases). The CDR3 has 15 residues. The ends were cut back, 0 bases at V and 0 bases at J, with 9 bases in the middle. Per the germline V gene, CDR1 is SGHRS and CDR2 is YFSETQ. In DNA form, the CDR3 reads TGCGCCAGCAGCTTGGTTGGGGGAATGAACACTGAAGCTTTCTTT. Translation: CASSLVGGMNTEAFF. The entire variable domain, with the rest obtained from reference TRBV5-1 and TRBJ1-1, is as follows: KAGVTQTPRYLIKTRGQQVTLSCSPISGHRSVSWYQQTPGQGLQFLFEYFSETQRNKGNFPGRFSGRQFSNSRSEMNVSTLELGDSALYLCASSLVGGMNTEAFFGQGTRLTVV.

This clonotype has a count of ten or more. The rearrangement joins TRBV5-1 to TRBJ2-1; D gene unclear. This CDR3 spans 14 amino acids. Trimming took off 0 bases at V and 2 bases at J, with 6 bases between the two ends. Germline lookup yields CDR1 SGHRS and CDR2 YFSETQ. CDR3 sequence reads: CASSLDNTYNEQFF. The CDR3 nucleotides are TGCGCCAGCAGCTTGGACAACACCTACAATGAGCAGTTCTTC.

V is TRBV4-3 and J is TRBJ2-2, with TRBD1 matching 7 bases. The CDR3 has 16 amino acids. V was pared by 2 bases and J by 0 bases, with 3 bases of the junction left unmatched. Germline CDR1 LGHNA, CDR2 YSLEER. DNA of the CDR3: TGCGCCAGCAGCCAATATCAGGGGGCGAACACCGGGGAGCTGTTTTTT. It specifies CASSQYQGANTGELFF.

The chain combines TRBV6-2 or TRBV6-3 with TRBJ2-7; D may correspond to TRBD1 or TRBD2 (6 bases each). The CDR3 spans 14 residues. The ends were cut back, 2 bases at V and 6 bases at J, with 14 bases in the middle. Per germline, CDR1 MNHEY and CDR2 SVGEGT. CDR3 loop: CASSYPRRGAEQYF. The CDR3 coding sequence is TGTGCCAGCAGTTACCCCCGGAGGGGGGCCGAGCAGTACTTC.

A remark on this clonotype: Germline and junction disagree at one end, which may indicate a read error. V usage is TRBV6-2 or TRBV6-3 and J usage is TRBJ2-7; D not resolved. This CDR3 has 13 amino acids. Germline V gene sequence: CDR1 MNHEY, CDR2 SVGEGT. CDR3 region: CASSYGFSSEQYF. In nucleotides, the CDR3 is TGTGCCAGCAGTTACGGGTTCTCCTCCGAGCAGTACTTC.

The chain couples TRBV5-1 to TRBJ2-3; the match to TRBD1 covers 8 bases. Unmatched junction bases numbered 7, after V lost 4 bases and J lost 0 bases. Per the germline V gene, CDR1 is SGHRS and CDR2 is YFSETQ. This CDR3 contains 16 residues. This CDR3 is CASSGRDRSSTDTQYF. The CDR3, as DNA: TGCGCCAGCAGCGGCCGGGACAGGAGCAGCACAGATACGCAGTATTTT.

The chain uses TRBV20-1 and TRBJ2-1; D perhaps matches TRBD1 (5 bases). CDR1 and CDR2 from the germline V gene are DFQATT and SNEGSKA (reference sequence). The length of the CDR3 is 14 residues. V lost 1 base and J lost 3, with 10 bases in between. Here the CDR3 DNA reads TGCAGTGCTAGAGGTCAGGGCAGCTACAATGAGCAGTTCTTC. Translating it yields CSARGQGSYNEQFF.

This clonotype showed up just a few times. The gene calls are TRBV3-1 and TRBJ2-5; D is perhaps TRBD1 (5 bases). CDR3 length: 15 residues. Germline lookup yields CDR1 LGHDT and CDR2 YNNKEL (reference sequence). Trimming shortened V by 2 bases and J by 1 base, and 11 bases separated the two germline ends. In DNA form, the CDR3 reads TGTGCCAGCAGCCAACGACAGTTTCGCCAAGAGACCCAGTACTTC. Its translation: CASSQRQFRQETQYF.

The V gene is TRBV5-1, the J gene TRBJ2-1; 10 bases match TRBD1. Germline V lookup: CDR1 SGHRS, CDR2 YFSETQ. With 4 bases clipped from V and 10 bases from J, the junction kept 11 bases outside the gene matches. The CDR3 is 15 amino acids. The CDR3 spells CASSQGQGPIEEQFF. The DNA for the CDR3 is TGCGCCAGCAGCCAGGGACAGGGGCCCATAGAGGAGCAGTTCTTC. The entire variable domain, with the rest obtained from reference TRBV5-1 and TRBJ2-1, is as follows: KAGVTQTPRYLIKTRGQQVTLSCSPISGHRSVSWYQQTPGQGLQFLFEYFSETQRNKGNFPGRFSGRQFSNSRSEMNVSTLELGDSALYLCASSQGQGPIEEQFFGPGTRLTVL.